These 10 T cell receptor beta chains were all obtained from the same sample, sequenced in a study of T-cell memory formation after mild COVID-19. TCRdb itself ran the 5' RACE reads through MiXCR, one entry per CDR3 protein. This sample has 280,000 or so distinct CDR3 sequences; around 17% occur once, and the top ten carry roughly 24%. The specimen was PBMCs or a T cell subset sorted from them (not recorded which). These receptors all stem from a man aged 18 to 30 who had mild COVID-19 (a few samples of this study predate the infection). Cell type and time point are not known.

This clonotype was counted ten times or more. The gene calls are TRBV5-1 and TRBJ1-1; 7 nucleotides align to TRBD1. V was clipped by 0 bases and J by 11 bases; unmatched bases: 7. Germline CDR1 is SGHRS and CDR2 is YFSETQ. The CDR3 sequence is 13 residues long. CDR3 protein: CASSLGDRGGAFF. The DNA for the CDR3 is TGCGCCAGCAGCTTGGGGGACAGAGGGGGGGCTTTCTTT.

This clonotype was recorded a few times. This chain connects TRBV5-1 to TRBJ2-7; no clear D. Trimming removed 0 bases at V and 5 bases at J, with 18 bases between. The CDR3 extends over 16 amino acids. Germline V gene lookup returns CDR1 SGHRS and CDR2 YFSETQ. CDR3 nucleotide sequence: TGCGCCAGCAGCTTGGAGGCCAGATATCAAATCCACGAGCAGTACTTC. It yields the protein CASSLEARYQIHEQYF.

This clonotype occurred a few times. One end of the junction does not line up with germline, which may come from a read error. CDR3 nucleotide sequence: TGTGCTAGCAGCTTAGCCGGCCTACAAGAGACCCAGTACTTC. Its translation: CASSLAGLQETQYF. This chain links TRBV7-7 with TRBJ2-5; D ambiguous. Germline CDR1 and CDR2: SSHAT and FNYEAQ (reference sequence). The CDR3 totals 14 residues.

The chain has TRBV4-2 and TRBJ2-3; D may correspond to TRBD1 or TRBD2 (5 bases each). Germline V gene lookup returns CDR1 LGHNA and CDR2 YNFKEQ. Deletions cut 0 bases from V and 1 base from J, with 17 bases between. The length of the CDR3 is 18 residues. This chain's CDR3 is CASSQDIRTGRGTDTQYF. CDR3 coding DNA: TGTGCCAGCAGCCAAGATATTAGAACGGGGCGGGGCACAGATACGCAGTATTTT.

J is TRBJ2-2 and V is TRBV11-3; D is undetermined. V lost 0 bases and J 6 bases, leaving 5 bases between the germline ends. Germline V gene sequence: CDR1 SGHNT, CDR2 YENEEA. This CDR3 has 13 residues. The CDR3 is CASSLDWSGELFF. DNA for the CDR3: TGTGCCAGCAGCTTAGATTGGTCCGGGGAGCTGTTTTTT. Full variable domain (outside the CDR3, taken from reference TRBV11-3 and TRBJ2-2): EAGVVQSPRYKIIEKKQPVAFWCNPISGHNTLYWYLQNLGQGPELLIRYENEEAVDDSQLPKDRFSAERLKGVDSTLKIQPAELGDSAVYLCASSLDWSGELFFGEGSRLTVL.

The chain joins TRBV2 to TRBJ2-3, with 9 positions matching TRBD2. There are 15 residues in the CDR3. V lost 4 bases and J lost 4; bases outside the gene matches: 6. Germline V gene sequence: CDR1 SNHLY, CDR2 FYNNEI. This chain's CDR3 is CASSGVSGSADTQYF. The CDR3 DNA sequence: TGTGCCAGCAGTGGGGTTAGCGGGAGCGCAGATACGCAGTATTTT.

The rearrangement links TRBV5-1 to TRBJ1-1; maybe TRBD1 (5 bases). V shed 0 bases and J shed 3 bases, with 6 bases lying between them. The CDR3 has 13 amino acids. CDR1 and CDR2 (germline): SGHRS, YFSETQ. CDR3 nucleotides: TGCGCCAGCAGCTTGGTGACAGACACTGAAGCTTTCTTT. Protein sequence: CASSLVTDTEAFF.

The table lists this clonotype with a few counts. The chain uses TRBV3-1 and TRBJ2-7; possibly TRBD1 or TRBD2 for D (5 bases each). Germline CDR1 reads LGHDT; CDR2 reads YNNKEL (reference sequence). The CDR3 has 14 residues. Trimming took off 4 bases at V and 2 bases at J, with 12 bases between the two ends. The CDR3 nucleotides read TGTGCCAGCAGCCGCGAGGGGACCCCCTACGAGCAGTACTTC. Its protein product is CASSREGTPYEQYF.

J is TRBJ1-6 and V is TRBV9; D might be TRBD1 (6 bases). Germline V gene lookup returns CDR1 SGDLS and CDR2 YYNGEE. The V end was cut by 0 bases, the J end by 8 bases, with 12 bases between. CDR3 length equals 15 residues. DNA for the CDR3: TGTGCCAGCAGCGTAGAAGGCAGGGGCCATTCACCCCTCCACTTT. Amino acid sequence: CASSVEGRGHSPLHF.

This clonotype was detected a few times. The V and J genes are TRBV28 and TRBJ2-1, with 8 bases matching TRBD2. The germline gives CDR1 MDHEN, CDR2 SYDVKM. The V gene end was trimmed by 8 bases and the J gene end by 7 bases; junction bases not matched to a gene: 16. This CDR3 contains 16 residues. The CDR3 spells CASFPYGGGRSNEQFF. CDR3 bases: TGTGCCAGCTTCCCATATGGCGGGGGGCGAAGTAATGAGCAGTTCTTC.